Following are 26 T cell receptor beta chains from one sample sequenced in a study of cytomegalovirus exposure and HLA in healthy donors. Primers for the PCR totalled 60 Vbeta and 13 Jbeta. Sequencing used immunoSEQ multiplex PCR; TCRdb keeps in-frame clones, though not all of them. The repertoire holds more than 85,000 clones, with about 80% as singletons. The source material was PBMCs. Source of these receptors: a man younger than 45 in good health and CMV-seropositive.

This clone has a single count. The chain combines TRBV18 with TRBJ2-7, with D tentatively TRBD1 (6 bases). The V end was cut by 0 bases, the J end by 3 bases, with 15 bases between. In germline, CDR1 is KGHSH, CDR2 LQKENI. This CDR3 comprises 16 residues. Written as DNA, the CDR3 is TGTGCCAGCTCACCACCCGACAGGTCAACCATCTACGAGCAGTACTTC. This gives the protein CASSPPDRSTIYEQYF.

The CDR3 DNA is TGTGCCAGCAGTCTCTTAGGATGGGACACAGGGCGAGAGACCCAGTACTTC. Protein product: CASSLLGWDTGRETQYF. The chain employs TRBV11-3 and TRBJ2-5; D possibly corresponds to TRBD1 (6 bases). The CDR3 loop spans 17 amino acids. The V gene lost 6 bases and the J gene lost 4 bases, with 24 bases spanning the gap. Germline V gene lookup returns CDR1 SGHNT and CDR2 YENEEA.

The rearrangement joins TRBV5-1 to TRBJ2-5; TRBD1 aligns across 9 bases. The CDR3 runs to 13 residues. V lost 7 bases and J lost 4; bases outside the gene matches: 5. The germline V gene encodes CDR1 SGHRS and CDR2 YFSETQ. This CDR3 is CASATGGGETQYF. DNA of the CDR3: TGCGCCAGCGCCACAGGGGGCGGAGAGACCCAGTACTTC.

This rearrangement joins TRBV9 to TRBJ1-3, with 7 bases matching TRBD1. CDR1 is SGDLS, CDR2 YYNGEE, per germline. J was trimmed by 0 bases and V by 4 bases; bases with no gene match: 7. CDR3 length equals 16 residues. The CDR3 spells CASSTLYRGSGNTIYF. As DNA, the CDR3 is TGTGCCAGCAGCACCCTTTACAGGGGCTCTGGAAACACCATATATTTT.

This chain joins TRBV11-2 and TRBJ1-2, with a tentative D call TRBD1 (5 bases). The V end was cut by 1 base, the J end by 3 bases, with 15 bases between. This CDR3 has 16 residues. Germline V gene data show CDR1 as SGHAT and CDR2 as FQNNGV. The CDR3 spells CASSLVAGGGDYGYTF. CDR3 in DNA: TGTGCCAGCAGCTTAGTCGCGGGAGGAGGGGACTATGGCTACACCTTC.

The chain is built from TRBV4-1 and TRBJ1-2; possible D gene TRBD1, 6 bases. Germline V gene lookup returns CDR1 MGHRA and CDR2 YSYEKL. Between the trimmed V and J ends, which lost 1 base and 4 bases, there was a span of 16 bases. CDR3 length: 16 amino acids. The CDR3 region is CASSQGSRGTLYGYTF. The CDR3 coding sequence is TGCGCCAGCAGCCAAGGCTCAAGGGGGACACTCTATGGCTACACCTTC.

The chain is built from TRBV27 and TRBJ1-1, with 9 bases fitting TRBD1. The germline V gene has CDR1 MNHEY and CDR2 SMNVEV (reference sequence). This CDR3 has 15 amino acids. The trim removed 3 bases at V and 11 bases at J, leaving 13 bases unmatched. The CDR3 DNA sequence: TGTGCCAGCAGTTTGGGCTACAGGGGGCTACTGGGGGCTTTCTTT. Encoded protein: CASSLGYRGLLGAFF.

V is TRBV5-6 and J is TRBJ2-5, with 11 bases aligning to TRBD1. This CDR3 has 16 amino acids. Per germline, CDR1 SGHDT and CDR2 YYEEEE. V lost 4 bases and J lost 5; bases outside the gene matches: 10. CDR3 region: CASSLDRGLTRETQYF. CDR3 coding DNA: TGTGCCAGCAGCCTGGACAGGGGGCTTACGCGGGAGACCCAGTACTTC.

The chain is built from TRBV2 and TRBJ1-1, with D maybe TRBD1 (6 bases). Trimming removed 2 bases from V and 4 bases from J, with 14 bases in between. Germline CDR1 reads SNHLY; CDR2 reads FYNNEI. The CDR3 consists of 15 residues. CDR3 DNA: TGTGCCAGCAGTGAAAGGGGGGCGGGGGCCACTGAAGCTTTCTTT. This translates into CASSERGAGATEAFF. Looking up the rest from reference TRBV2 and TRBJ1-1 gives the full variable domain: EPEVTQTPSHQVTQMGQEVILRCVPISNHLYFYWYRQILGQKVEFLVSFYNNEISEKSEIFDDQFSVERPDGSNFTLKIRSTKLEDSAMYFCASSERGAGATEAFFGQGTRLTVV.

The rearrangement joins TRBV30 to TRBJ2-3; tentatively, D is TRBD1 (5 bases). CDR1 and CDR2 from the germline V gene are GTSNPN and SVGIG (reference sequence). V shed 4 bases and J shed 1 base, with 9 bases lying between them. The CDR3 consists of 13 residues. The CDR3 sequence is CAWTWGGTDTQYF. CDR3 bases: TGTGCCTGGACGTGGGGCGGCACAGATACGCAGTATTTT.

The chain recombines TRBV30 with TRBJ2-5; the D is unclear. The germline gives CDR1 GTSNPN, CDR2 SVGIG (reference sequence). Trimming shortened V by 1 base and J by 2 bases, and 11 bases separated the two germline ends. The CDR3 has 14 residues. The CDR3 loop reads CAWSASGIQETQYF. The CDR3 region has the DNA TGTGCCTGGAGTGCCTCAGGTATACAAGAGACCCAGTACTTC.

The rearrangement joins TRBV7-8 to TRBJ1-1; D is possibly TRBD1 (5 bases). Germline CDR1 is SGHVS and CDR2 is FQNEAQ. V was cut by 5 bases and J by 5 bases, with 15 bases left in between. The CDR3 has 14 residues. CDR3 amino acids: CASSGGGLGTEAFF. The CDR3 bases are TGTGCCAGCAGCGGGGGGGGATTGGGAACTGAAGCTTTCTTT.

The CDR3 protein is CASSSYTRLAGGQVDTQYF. The CDR3 DNA reads as TGTGCCAGCAGCTCCTATACCCGACTAGCGGGGGGGCAGGTAGATACGCAGTATTTT. The rearrangement uses TRBV7-2 and TRBJ2-3; 14 bases are a match to TRBD2. The CDR3 has 19 amino acids. The germline V gene encodes CDR1 SGHTA and CDR2 FQGNSA. V dropped 4 bases and J dropped 5; count of bases not matched to a gene: 14.

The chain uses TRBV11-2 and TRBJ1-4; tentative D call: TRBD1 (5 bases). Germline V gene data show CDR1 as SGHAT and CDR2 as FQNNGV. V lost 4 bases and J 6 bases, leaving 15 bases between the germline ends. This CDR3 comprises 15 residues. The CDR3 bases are TGTGCCAGCAGCTCCCCGAGGCGGGGCCATGAAAAACTGTTTTTT. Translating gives CASSSPRRGHEKLFF.

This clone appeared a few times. Here the CDR3 DNA reads TGCAGCGCAAGACAGGGGCGTGAGCAGTTCTTC. This gives the protein CSARQGREQFF. The genes are TRBV29-1 and TRBJ2-1; 8 nucleotides match TRBD1. Looked up from germline, CDR1 is SQVTM and CDR2 is ANQGSEA. V lost 7 bases and J lost 9; bases outside the gene matches: 5. This CDR3 has 11 residues.

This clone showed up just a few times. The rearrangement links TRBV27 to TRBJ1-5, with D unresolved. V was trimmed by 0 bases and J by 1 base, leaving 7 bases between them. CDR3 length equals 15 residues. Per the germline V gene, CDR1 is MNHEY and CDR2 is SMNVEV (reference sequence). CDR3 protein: CASSLSWRSNQPQHF. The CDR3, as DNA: TGTGCCAGCAGTTTATCGTGGAGGAGCAATCAGCCCCAGCATTTT.

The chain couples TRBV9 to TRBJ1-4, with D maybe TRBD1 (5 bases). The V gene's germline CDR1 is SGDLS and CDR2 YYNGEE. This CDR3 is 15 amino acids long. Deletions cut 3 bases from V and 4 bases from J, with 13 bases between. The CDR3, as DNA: TGTGCCAGCAGCGAGTCAGGGAGGCATAATGAAAAACTGTTTTTT. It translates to CASSESGRHNEKLFF.

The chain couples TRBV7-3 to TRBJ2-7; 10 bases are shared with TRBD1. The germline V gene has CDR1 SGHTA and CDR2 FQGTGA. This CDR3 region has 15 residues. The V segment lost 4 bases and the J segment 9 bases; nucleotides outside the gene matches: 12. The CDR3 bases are TGTGCCAGCAGCTCCTCCGGGACAGGGGATAGGGCGCAGTACTTC. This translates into CASSSSGTGDRAQYF.

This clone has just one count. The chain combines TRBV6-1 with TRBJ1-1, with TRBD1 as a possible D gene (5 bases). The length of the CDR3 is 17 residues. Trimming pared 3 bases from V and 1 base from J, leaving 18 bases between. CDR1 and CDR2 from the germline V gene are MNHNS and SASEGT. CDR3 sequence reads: CASSDRWGREGNTEAFF. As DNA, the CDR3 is TGTGCCAGCAGTGATCGGTGGGGCAGGGAGGGGAACACTGAAGCTTTCTTT.

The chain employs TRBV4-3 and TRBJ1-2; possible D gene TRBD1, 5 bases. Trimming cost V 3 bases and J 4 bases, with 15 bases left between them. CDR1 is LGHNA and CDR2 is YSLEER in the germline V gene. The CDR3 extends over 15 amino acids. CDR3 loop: CASSQDLGGFYGYTF. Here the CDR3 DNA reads TGCGCCAGCAGCCAGGACCTCGGGGGGTTCTATGGCTACACCTTC.

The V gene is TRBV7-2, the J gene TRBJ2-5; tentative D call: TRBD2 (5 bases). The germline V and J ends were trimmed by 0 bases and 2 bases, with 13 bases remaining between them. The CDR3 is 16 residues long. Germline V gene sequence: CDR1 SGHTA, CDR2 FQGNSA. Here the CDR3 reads CASSLALSGTQETQYF. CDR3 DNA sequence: TGTGCCAGCAGCTTAGCCCTCAGCGGTACACAAGAGACCCAGTACTTC.

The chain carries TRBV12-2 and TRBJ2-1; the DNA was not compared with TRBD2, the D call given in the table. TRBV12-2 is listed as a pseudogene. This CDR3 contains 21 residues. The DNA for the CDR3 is TGTGCAAGTCGCTTATCGGGCAATCTAGCGGGGGGTTCCCCTCCTTACAATGAGCAGTTCTTC. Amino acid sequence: CASRLSGNLAGGSPPYNEQFF.

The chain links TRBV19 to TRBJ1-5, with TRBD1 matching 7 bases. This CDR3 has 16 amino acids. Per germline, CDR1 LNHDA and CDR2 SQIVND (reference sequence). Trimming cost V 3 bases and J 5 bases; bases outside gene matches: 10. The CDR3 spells CASSISGQEGHQPQHF. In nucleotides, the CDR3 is TGTGCCAGTAGTATTTCCGGACAGGAGGGACATCAGCCCCAGCATTTT.

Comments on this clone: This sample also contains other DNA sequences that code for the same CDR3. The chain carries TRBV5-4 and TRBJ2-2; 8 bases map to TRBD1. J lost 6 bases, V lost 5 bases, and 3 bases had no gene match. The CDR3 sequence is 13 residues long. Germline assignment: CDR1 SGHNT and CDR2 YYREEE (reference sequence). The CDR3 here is CASSLQGAGELFF. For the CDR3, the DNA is TGTGCCAGCAGTTTACAGGGGGCCGGGGAGCTGTTTTTT.

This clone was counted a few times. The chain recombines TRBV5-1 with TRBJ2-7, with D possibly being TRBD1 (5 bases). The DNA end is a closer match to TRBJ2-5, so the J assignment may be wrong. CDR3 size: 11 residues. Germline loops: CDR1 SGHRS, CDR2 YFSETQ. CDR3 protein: CASSSDRTQYF. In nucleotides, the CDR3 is TGCGCCAGCAGCTCTGACAGGACCCAGTACTTC.

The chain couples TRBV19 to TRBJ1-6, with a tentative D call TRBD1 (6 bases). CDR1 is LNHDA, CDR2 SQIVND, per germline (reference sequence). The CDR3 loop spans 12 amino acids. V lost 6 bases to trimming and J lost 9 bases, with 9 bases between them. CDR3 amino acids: CASREQGSPLHF. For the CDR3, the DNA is TGTGCCAGTAGGGAACAGGGTTCACCCCTCCACTTT.